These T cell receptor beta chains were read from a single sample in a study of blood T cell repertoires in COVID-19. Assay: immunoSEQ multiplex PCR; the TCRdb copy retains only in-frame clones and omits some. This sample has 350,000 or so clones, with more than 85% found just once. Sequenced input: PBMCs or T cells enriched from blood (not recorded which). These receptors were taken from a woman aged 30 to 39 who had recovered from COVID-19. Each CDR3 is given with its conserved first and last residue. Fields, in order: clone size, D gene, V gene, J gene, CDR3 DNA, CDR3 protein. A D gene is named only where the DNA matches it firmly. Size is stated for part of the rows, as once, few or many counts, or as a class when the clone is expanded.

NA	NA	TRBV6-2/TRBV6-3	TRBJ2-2	TGTGCCAGCAGTCCCTCCGGGGCGAACACCGGGGAGCTGTTTTTT	CASSPSGANTGELFF
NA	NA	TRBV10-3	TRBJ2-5	TGTGCCATCAGTGATTGGACAGCTACTCAAGAGACCCAGTACTTC	CAISDWTATQETQYF
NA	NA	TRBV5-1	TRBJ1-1	TGCGCCAGCAGCTCACAGGGTAACACTGAAGCTTTCTTT	CASSSQGNTEAFF
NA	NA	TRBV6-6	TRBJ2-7	TGTGCCAGCAGTTACTTTGGAGACGAGCAGTACTTC	CASSYFGDEQYF
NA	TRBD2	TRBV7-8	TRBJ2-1	TGTGCCAGCAGCTTAGGTGTATACAGGAGCGGGAACGAGAAAGAGCAGTTCTTC	CASSLGVYRSGNEKEQFF
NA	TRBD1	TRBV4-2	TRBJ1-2	TGTGCCAGCAGCCAAGAACAGGGGACCTATGGCTACACCTTC	CASSQEQGTYGYTF
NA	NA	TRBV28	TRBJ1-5	TGTGCCAGCAGTTTTATGGCGCAGGCCCAGCCCCAGCATTTT	CASSFMAQAQPQHF
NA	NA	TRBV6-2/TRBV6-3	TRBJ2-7	TGTGCCAGCAGTTACCCCGTTCCCCACGAGCAGTACTTC	CASSYPVPHEQYF
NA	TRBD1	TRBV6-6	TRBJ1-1	TGTGCCAGCTTGGGGACAGAGAGGGGGAACACTGAAGCTTTCTTT	CASLGTERGNTEAFF
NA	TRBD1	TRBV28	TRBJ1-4	TGTGCCAGCAGTTCACAGGGGGTTGCTAATGAAAAACTGTTTTTT	CASSSQGVANEKLFF
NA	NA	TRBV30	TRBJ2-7	TGTGCCTGGAGCGCCCTAGGGGGGGCCCCGACCTACGAGCAGTACTTC	CAWSALGGAPTYEQYF
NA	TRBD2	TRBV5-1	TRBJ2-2	TGCGCCAGCTCAATAGCGGGGTACACCGGGGAGCTGTTTTTT	CASSIAGYTGELFF
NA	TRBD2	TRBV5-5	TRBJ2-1	TGTGCCAGCAGCCCCGGGGGGGGCACCTACAATGAGCAGTTCTTC	CASSPGGGTYNEQFF
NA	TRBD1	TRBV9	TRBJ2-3	TGTGCCAGCAGCAACCGACAGGGGATGGCAGATACGCAGTATTTT	CASSNRQGMADTQYF
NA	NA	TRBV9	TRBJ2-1	TGTGCCAGCAGCGTAGTGGAGGGATCCAAGCAGTTCTTC	CASSVVEGSKQFF
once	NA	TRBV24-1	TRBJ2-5	TGTGCCACCAGTGATTCTACGGAGGGGGAGACCCAGTACTTC	CATSDSTEGETQYF
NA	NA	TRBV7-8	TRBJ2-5	TGTGCCAGCGGCCCCTTAGGCGGAGGAGAGACCCAGTACTTC	CASGPLGGGETQYF
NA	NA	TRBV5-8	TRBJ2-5	TGTGCCAGCAGCTTGGCGTTAAAGACCCAGTACTTC	CASSLALKTQYF
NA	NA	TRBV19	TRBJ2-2	TGTGCCAGTAGTATGCTGGGACACGAAAACACCGGGGAGCTGTTTTTT	CASSMLGHENTGELFF
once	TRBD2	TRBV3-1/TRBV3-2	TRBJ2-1	TGTGCCAACAGCCAAGTTCTTCGTAGCGGGAGCGCCCCTAGACCCTACAATGAGCAGTTCTTC	CANSQVLRSGSAPRPYNEQFF
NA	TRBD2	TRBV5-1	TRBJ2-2	TGCGCCAGCAGCTTGGGACTAGCGGGAGCCGGGGAGCTGTTTTTT	CASSLGLAGAGELFF
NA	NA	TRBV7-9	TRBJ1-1	TGTGCCAGCAGCCAAGCGGCAGGCGAGGCTGAAGCTTTCTTT	CASSQAAGEAEAFF
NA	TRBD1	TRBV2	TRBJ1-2	TGTGCCAGCGGGTCCCGGGACAGGGGTGGCTACACCTTC	CASGSRDRGGYTF
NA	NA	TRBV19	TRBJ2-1	TGTGCCAGTAGTATACCCTATATTAGCTCCTACAATGAGCAGTTCTTC	CASSIPYISSYNEQFF
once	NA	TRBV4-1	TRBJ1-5	TGCGCCAGCAGCCAAGTCGGTAGTCAGCCCCAGCATTTT	CASSQVGSQPQHF
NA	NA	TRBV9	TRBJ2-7	TGTGCCAGCAGCCCCCAGGAGGCTCCACTATACGAGCAGTACTTC	CASSPQEAPLYEQYF
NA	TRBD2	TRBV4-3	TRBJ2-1	TGCGCCAGCAGCCAGGGACTAGTTTTTAATGAGCAGTTCTTC	CASSQGLVFNEQFF
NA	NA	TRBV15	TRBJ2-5	TGTGCCACCAGCAGAGAAGTGGACAAGACCCAGTACTTC	CATSREVDKTQYF
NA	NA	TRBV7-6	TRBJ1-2	TGTGCCAGCAGCTTAGATAGGGGAGGCTATGGCTACACCTTC	CASSLDRGGYGYTF
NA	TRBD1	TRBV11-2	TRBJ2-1	TGTGCCAGCAACCAGAACGACAGGGGAAATAATGAGCAGTTCTTC	CASNQNDRGNNEQFF
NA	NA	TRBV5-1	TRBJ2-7	TGCGCCAGCAGCTCCTCACTAGGCCGGTACTACGAGCAGTACTTC	CASSSSLGRYYEQYF
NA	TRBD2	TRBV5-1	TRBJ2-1	TGCGCCAGCAGCTTGACTGGACTAGCGGGAGGTGGTGAGCAGTTCTTC	CASSLTGLAGGGEQFF
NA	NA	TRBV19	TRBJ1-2	TGTGCCAGTAGTGCTTACGGGAGAGGTAACTATGGCTACACCTTC	CASSAYGRGNYGYTF
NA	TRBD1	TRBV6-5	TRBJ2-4	TGTGCCAGCAGGAACAGGGGGCTAAGCATTCAGTACTTC	CASRNRGLSIQYF
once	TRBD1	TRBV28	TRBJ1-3	TGTGCCAGCAGTTGGACAGGGGGTCCTGGAAACACCATATATTTT	CASSWTGGPGNTIYF
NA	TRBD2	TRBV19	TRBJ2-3	TGTGCCAGTAGTATGGCGGGAGGCACAGATACGCAGTATTTT	CASSMAGGTDTQYF
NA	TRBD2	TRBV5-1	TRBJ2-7	TGCGCCAGCAGCCCTGGGGCTAGCGGGGCGACCTACGAGCAGTACTTC	CASSPGASGATYEQYF
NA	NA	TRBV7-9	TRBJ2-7	TGTGCCAGCAGCCAGACTGTTTACGAGCAGTACTTC	CASSQTVYEQYF
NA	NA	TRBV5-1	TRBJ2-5	TGCGCCAGCAGCTTGTTAGGTGTAGCTCTAGAGACCCAGTACTTC	CASSLLGVALETQYF